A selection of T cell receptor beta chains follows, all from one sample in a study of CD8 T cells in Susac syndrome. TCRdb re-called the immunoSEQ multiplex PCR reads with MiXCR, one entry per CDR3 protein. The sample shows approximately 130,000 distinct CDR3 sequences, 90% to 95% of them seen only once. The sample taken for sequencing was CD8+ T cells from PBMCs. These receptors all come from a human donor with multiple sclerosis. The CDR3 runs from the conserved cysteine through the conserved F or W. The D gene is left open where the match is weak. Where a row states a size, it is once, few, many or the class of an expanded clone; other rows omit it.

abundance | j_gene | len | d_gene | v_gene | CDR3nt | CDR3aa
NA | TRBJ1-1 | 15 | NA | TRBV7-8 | TGTGCCAGCAGCTTAGCGGCAGAGATGAACACTGAAGCTTTCTTT | CASSLAAEMNTEAFF
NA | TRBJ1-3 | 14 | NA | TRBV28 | TGTGCCAGCAGTTTGCCCAGCTCTGGAAACACCATATATTTT | CASSLPSSGNTIYF
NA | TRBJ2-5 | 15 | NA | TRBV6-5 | TGTGCCAGCACCCTAGGACCAACGGGGATGTCGACCCAGTACTTC | CASTLGPTGMSTQYF
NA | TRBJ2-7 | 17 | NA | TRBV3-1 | TGTGCCAGCAGCCCCCTGGCGGGGCGGGCGAGCTCCTACGAGCAGTACTTC | CASSPLAGRASSYEQYF
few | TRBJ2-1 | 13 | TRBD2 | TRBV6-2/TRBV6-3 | TGTGCCATAGGACTAGCGGAGTACAATGAGCAGTTCTTC | CAIGLAEYNEQFF
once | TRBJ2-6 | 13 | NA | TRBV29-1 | TGCAGCGTTGGGCCCTCTGGGGCCAACGTCCTGACTTTC | CSVGPSGANVLTF
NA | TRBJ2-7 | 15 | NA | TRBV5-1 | TGCGCCAGCAGTTTGGCCTCCGATCCCTCCTACGAGCAGTACTTC | CASSLASDPSYEQYF
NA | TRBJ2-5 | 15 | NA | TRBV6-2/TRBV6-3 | TGTGCCAGCAGTTACTTGGGCGGGGACCAAGAGACCCAGTACTTC | CASSYLGGDQETQYF
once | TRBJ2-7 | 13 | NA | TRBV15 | TGTGCCACCAGCTCTGGGCGAACTTACGAGCAGTACTTC | CATSSGRTYEQYF
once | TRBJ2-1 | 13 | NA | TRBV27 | TGTGCCAGCAGTTTCGCCGTCTACAATGAGCAGTTCTTC | CASSFAVYNEQFF
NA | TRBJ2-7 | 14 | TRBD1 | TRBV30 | TGTGCCTGGGAACCCGGGACAGAGACCTACGAGCAGTACTTC | CAWEPGTETYEQYF
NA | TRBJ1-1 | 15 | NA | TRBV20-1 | TGCAGTGCTAGTAGCGGTGGTGGGGGCTGGAGTGAAGCTTTCTTT | CSASSGGGGWSEAFF
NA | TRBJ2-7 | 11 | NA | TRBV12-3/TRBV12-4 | TGTGCCAGCAGTTACGGGCTCGAGCAGTACTTC | CASSYGLEQYF
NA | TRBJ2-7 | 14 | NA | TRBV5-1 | TGCGCCAGCAGATCGAGCTGGGGGCCCTACGAGCAGTACTTC | CASRSSWGPYEQYF
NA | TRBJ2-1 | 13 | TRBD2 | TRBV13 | TGTGCCAGCAGCCTGGGACTAATCAATGAGCAGTTCTTC | CASSLGLINEQFF
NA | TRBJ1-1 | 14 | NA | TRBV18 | TGTGCCAGCTCACCAAAAGGGGTAGGGACTGAAGCTTTCTTT | CASSPKGVGTEAFF
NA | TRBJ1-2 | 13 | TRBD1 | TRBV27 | TGTGCCAGCAGTTCCGGGACAGCTTATGGCTACACCTTC | CASSSGTAYGYTF
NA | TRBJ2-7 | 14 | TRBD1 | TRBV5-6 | TGTGCCAGCAGACTACAGGGGGCGCGGTACGAGCAGTACTTC | CASRLQGARYEQYF
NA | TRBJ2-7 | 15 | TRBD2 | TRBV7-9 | TGTGCCAGCAGCCTTAGCGGGGCGAGCTCCTACGAGCAGTACTTC | CASSLSGASSYEQYF
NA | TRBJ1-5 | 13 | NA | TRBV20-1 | TGCAGTGCTGAGACGGGTAGCAATCAGCCCCAGCATTTT | CSAETGSNQPQHF
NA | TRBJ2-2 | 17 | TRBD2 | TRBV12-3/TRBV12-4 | TGTGCCAGCAGTCCCCCCCGGGGCGGGAGGAACACCGGGGAGCTGTTTTTT | CASSPPRGGRNTGELFF
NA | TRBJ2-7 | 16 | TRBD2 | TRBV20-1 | TGCAGTGCTCGGGGGTCTAGCGGGAGGCTAACCTACGAGCAGTACTTC | CSARGSSGRLTYEQYF
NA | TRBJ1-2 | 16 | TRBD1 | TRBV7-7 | TGTGCCAGCAGCCATTTGGGTGGCAGGGGGTTCGGTGGCTACACCTTC | CASSHLGGRGFGGYTF
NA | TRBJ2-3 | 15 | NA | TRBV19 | TGTGCCAGTAGTATCGGTTCTCTACACACAGATACGCAGTATTTT | CASSIGSLHTDTQYF
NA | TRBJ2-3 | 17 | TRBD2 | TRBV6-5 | TGTGCCAGCAGTTACTCGTTGGGCGGGGGGGGCACAGATACGCAGTATTTT | CASSYSLGGGGTDTQYF
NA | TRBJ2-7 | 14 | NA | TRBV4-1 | TGCGCCAGCAGCCAAGATGGGCGTTTCAACGAGCAGTACTTC | CASSQDGRFNEQYF